This T cell receptor beta chain comes out of a study of blood T cell repertoires in COVID-19 (dated by TCRdb to about 2020). Background for the entire study: Samples from collaborators originated in the United States, Italy and Spain and spanned both the acute and convalescent phases of COVID-19. The prospective study material was composed of cDNA or gDNA derived from T cells, B-cell-depleted T cells, or PBMCs. Subjects who had been exposed to COVID-19, were actively infected with it, or had recovered from it provided the deeply sampled blood TCRbeta repertoires that made up the dataset. The repertoires were released in a freely available public database meant as a resource for research on the immune response to SARS-CoV-2. Samples came from the ongoing ImmuneRACE study (first 160 participants) plus 1,254 subjects from 6 global collaborators. Sample metadata almost always included a de-identified subject ID, COVID-19 status, age in years and sex. Where HLA class I and class II types were available, the types were taken from metadata supplied by the sample provider, not from assay-based typing.

Study-wide conclusions, independent of this receptor: The amount of clinical and demographic metadata varied by source and participant and was provided uncurated.

With respect to this clone: There is no known antigen for this receptor. Base-call qualities are not available, and no considerably larger clone is one nucleotide away.

Collaborating institutions collected whole blood in K2EDTA tubes following their own protocols. For TCRbeta analysis, collaborator samples were shipped as frozen whole blood, as isolated PBMCs, or as DNA extracted from either sample type. The immunoSEQ Assay, a bias-controlled multiplex PCR, was used to amplify TCRbeta CDR3 regions from genomic DNA. In the paper's pipeline: The number of nucleated cells in each sample was estimated from the amplification of reference gene primers within the assay. Sequence reads were collapsed and filtered to measure the absolute abundance of every unique TCRbeta CDR3 rearrangement. For each sample, productive Simpson clonality was calculated by taking the square root of Simpson's diversity index across productive rearrangements. This immuneACCESS table, as held by TCRdb, lists in-frame sequences with V and J called but not all clones. Of the missing ones, under half trace to an unresolved V gene in checked studies; the others have no known cause. From that table come the V and J calls and clone size; the DNA was used to work out D and trimming. In this sample the table shows 120,000 or so clones, roughly 79% of which occur a single time. Of the sample, around a quarter is held by the ten largest clones.

V is cut back by 0 bases and J by 4 bases, with 5 bases in the junction unmatched. Taken from the germline V gene, the CDR1 and CDR2 loops are SGHTA and FQGNSA. The CDR3 sequence holds 15 residues, the cysteine and phenylalanine included. The entry retains the CDR3 DNA only, 45 bases that are in frame from base 1. The V and J genes are TRBV7-2 and TRBJ1-2; TRBD1 matches 7 bases in the middle. This TCR was sampled from a human donor in a cohort sampled during active COVID-19. Material for sequencing was peripheral blood. The DNA is TGTGCCAGCAGCTTAGCGTTCGGGACAGCCTATGGCTACACCTTC. Its translation reads: CASSLAFGTAYGYTF.